Given below is one TCR beta chain in context. In the original workflow: Amplification with reference gene primers provided the estimates of nucleated cell counts. TCRdb's copy holds only in-frame clones and misses some; the assay was immunoSEQ multiplex PCR. D and trimming come from the DNA, and the V and J calls and clone size come from that table. The sample carries about 130,000 clones, roughly 80% recorded once. This entry comes from a study of blood T cell repertoires in COVID-19. Study information: COVID-19 samples collected from the United States, Italy and Spain covered acute and convalescent phases. T cells, B-cell-depleted T cells, or PBMCs supplied cDNA or gDNA.

The ends were cut back, 4 bases at V and 0 bases at J, with 15 bases in the middle. The CDR3 length is 16 residues. Per the germline V gene, CDR1 is MGHDK and CDR2 is SYGVNS. This sequence joins TRBV25-1 and TRBJ1-2, with D possibly TRBD1 on 6 matching bases. Sequenced sample: peripheral blood. The source is a man between 60 and 75 years old with acute or convalescent COVID-19. The CDR3 protein is CASSVGRGYTNYGYTF. In DNA, the CDR3 is TGTGCCAGCAGTGTCGGAAGGGGGTACACTAACTATGGCTACACCTTC.